These 23 T cell receptor beta chains were sequenced from one sample in a study of response to subunit inactivated influenza vaccine. TCRdb passed the RT-PCR reads through MiXCR, listing each CDR3 protein once. In the table there are about 570,000 distinct CDR3 sequences, approximately 10% of which are singletons. Another study also made use of these data, one on T cells expressing NK-cell markers. That investigation notes: It was by 5'RACE template switching with UMIs that TCR beta cDNA was made.

The sequences come from PBMCs from blood, collected on the day of vaccination. These receptors were collected from a middle-aged man who received an inactivated influenza vaccine.

This clonotype turned up a few times. The chain carries TRBV7-2 and TRBJ2-7; D assignment may be TRBD1 or TRBD2 (5 bases each). Trimming removed 6 bases from V and 3 bases from J, with 12 bases in between. In germline, CDR1 is SGHTA, CDR2 FQGNSA. This CDR3 spans 13 amino acids. CDR3 amino acids: CASRTGPGYEQYF. Here the CDR3 DNA reads TGTGCCAGCAGGACGGGGCCCGGCTACGAGCAGTACTTC.

This sequence joins TRBV7-8 and TRBJ1-4; D gene uncertain. Deletions cut 5 bases from V and 0 bases from J, with 10 bases between. Germline CDR1 reads SGHVS; CDR2 reads FQNEAQ. The CDR3 is made up of 15 amino acids. The CDR3 DNA follows: TGTGCCAGCAGCCCGGCAGCTGCAACTAATGAAAAACTGTTTTTT. Protein: CASSPAAATNEKLFF.

This chain uses TRBV19 with TRBJ2-2, with 12 bases lining up with TRBD2. The CDR3 totals 17 residues. Per germline, CDR1 LNHDA and CDR2 SQIVND (reference sequence). With 6 bases clipped from V and 3 bases from J, the junction kept 8 bases outside the gene matches. The CDR3 DNA reads as TGTGCCAGTAGGAGACTAGCGGGAGTCTCGGACACCGGGGAGCTGTTTTTT. This sequence encodes CASRRLAGVSDTGELFF.

This clonotype was counted only a few times. The chain couples TRBV12-3 or TRBV12-4 to TRBJ2-7, with D perhaps given as TRBD1 or TRBD2 (7 bases each). V was clipped by 6 bases and J by 2 bases, with 14 bases between them. The CDR3 length is 14 residues. CDR3: CASSHAGGAYEQYF. DNA for the CDR3: TGTGCCAGCAGCCACGCAGGGGGGGCCTACGAGCAGTACTTC.

This clonotype has at least ten counts. J is TRBJ2-7 and V is TRBV20-1; TRBD2 agrees at 12 bases. V was pared by 2 bases and J by 4 bases, with 0 bases of the junction left unmatched. Germline V gives CDR1 DFQATT, CDR2 SNEGSKA (reference sequence). CDR3 length: 13 residues. The CDR3 DNA sequence: TGCAGTGCTAGAACTAGCGGGAGGTACGAGCAGTACTTC. Protein product: CSARTSGRYEQYF.

This clonotype was picked up a small number of times. The rearrangement links TRBV29-1 to TRBJ2-1, with 9 bases lining up with TRBD2. Losses at the gene ends were 5 bases for V and 1 base for J; bases not matched to a gene: 3. Germline-derived CDR1 and CDR2 are SQVTM and ANQGSEA. The CDR3 spans 14 residues. The CDR3 spells CSVLAGGSYNEQFF. CDR3 nucleotide sequence: TGCAGCGTTTTGGCGGGAGGGTCCTACAATGAGCAGTTCTTC.

This clonotype appeared a few times. The chain links TRBV6-2 or TRBV6-3 to TRBJ2-3, with a possible D match to TRBD1 (5 bases). This CDR3 comprises 14 residues. Trimming stripped 4 bases from V and 5 bases from J, with 13 bases between. The germline gives CDR1 MNHEY, CDR2 SVGEGT. CDR3 DNA sequence: TGTGCCAGCAGTTCGGCCAGGGATGGAGATACGCAGTATTTT. Amino acids: CASSSARDGDTQYF.

Only a few counts were recorded for this clonotype. The chain links TRBV5-5 to TRBJ1-2; 8 nucleotides line up with TRBD1. This CDR3 is 17 amino acids long. Germline V gives CDR1 SGHKS, CDR2 YYEKEE (reference sequence). The V segment lost 4 bases and the J segment 4 bases; nucleotides outside the gene matches: 15. CDR3 region: CASSPRTGSPHIYGYTF. The DNA of the CDR3 is TGTGCCAGCAGCCCGCGGACAGGGTCCCCTCACATCTATGGCTACACCTTC.

The chain employs TRBV12-3 or TRBV12-4 and TRBJ1-5, with D uncertain. This CDR3 contains 13 residues. V was pared by 6 bases and J by 7 bases, with 13 bases between. The CDR3 loop is CASSLRFWQPQHF. The CDR3, as DNA: TGTGCCAGCAGCCTCCGGTTTTGGCAGCCCCAGCATTTT.

This chain links TRBV7-2 with TRBJ2-3; 7 positions match TRBD2. Unmatched junction bases numbered 6, after V lost 4 bases and J lost 5 bases. CDR1 SGHTA and CDR2 FQGNSA come from the germline V gene. The CDR3 spans 14 residues. CDR3 sequence reads: CASSSTSARDTQYF. The CDR3 nucleotides read TGTGCCAGCAGCTCCACTAGCGCTAGAGATACGCAGTATTTT.

There are many counts of this clonotype. V and J are TRBV7-8 and TRBJ2-1, with 8 positions matching TRBD2. V lost 5 bases, J lost 3 bases, and 12 bases stayed unmatched. In germline, CDR1 is SGHVS, CDR2 FQNEAQ. The CDR3 spans 17 residues. The CDR3, as DNA: TGTGCCAGCAGCCGACGGTCCGGGACTAGTCGCTACAATGAGCAGTTCTTC. Residues: CASSRRSGTSRYNEQFF.

This clonotype has a handful of counts. This sequence joins TRBV5-1 and TRBJ2-6; a possible D gene is TRBD1 (5 bases). Looked up from germline, CDR1 is SGHRS and CDR2 is YFSETQ. The CDR3 is 19 amino acids. V lost 2 bases to trimming and J lost 1 base, with 19 bases between them. The CDR3 here is CASSFDVGRATSGANVLTF. For the CDR3, the DNA is TGCGCCAGCAGCTTTGACGTTGGCAGGGCGACTTCTGGGGCCAACGTCCTGACTTTC.

The CDR3 protein is CASSEMTLGGNEQFF. CDR3 coding DNA: TGTGCCAGCAGCGAAATGACCTTGGGGGGTAATGAGCAGTTCTTC. The chain recombines TRBV3-1 with TRBJ2-1; D perhaps matches TRBD2 (6 bases). CDR3 length: 15 amino acids. Germline V gene lookup returns CDR1 LGHDT and CDR2 YNNKEL (reference sequence). V lost 5 bases to trimming and J lost 7 bases, with 18 bases between them.

The J gene is TRBJ1-1, the V gene TRBV5-1, with 8 bases that match TRBD1. This CDR3 is built from 15 residues. Germline assignment: CDR1 SGHRS and CDR2 YFSETQ. The ends lost 7 bases at V and 4 bases at J; junction bases unmatched: 12. Written as DNA, the CDR3 is TGCGCCAGCCGCGACAGGGGTCGAGGGGCCACTGAAGCTTTCTTT. This sequence encodes CASRDRGRGATEAFF.

This clonotype was detected many times. This sequence joins TRBV7-8 and TRBJ2-7, with TRBD2 matching over 7 bases. The trim removed 2 bases at V and 6 bases at J, leaving 10 bases unmatched. CDR1 is SGHVS and CDR2 is FQNEAQ in the germline V gene. The CDR3 is made up of 15 amino acids. CDR3 bases: TGTGCCAGCAGCTTACCAGCGGGATGGGGACCCGAGCAGTACTTC. It translates to CASSLPAGWGPEQYF.

V and J are TRBV7-8 and TRBJ2-7; TRBD2 agrees at 10 bases. Trimming removed 1 base from V and 0 bases from J; junction bases left unmatched: 3. Germline-derived CDR1 and CDR2 are SGHVS and FQNEAQ. The CDR3 spans 16 residues. The CDR3 loop reads CASSLVGLADSYEQYF. Written as DNA, the CDR3 is TGTGCCAGCAGCTTAGTCGGACTAGCGGACTCCTACGAGCAGTACTTC.

The chain has TRBV20-1 and TRBJ1-2; no definite D call. The CDR3 contains 14 residues. Trimming took off 3 bases at V and 2 bases at J, with 13 bases between the two ends. Germline CDR1 is DFQATT and CDR2 is SNEGSKA (reference sequence). DNA for the CDR3: TGCAGTGCTAGTGGGTCAGATTTAAACTATGGCTACACCTTC. Its translation is CSASGSDLNYGYTF.

Notes on this clonotype: This may be a read error: a much more frequent sequence differs by one nucleotide. The genes are TRBV7-2 and TRBJ2-1; 9 bases are shared with TRBD2. Trimming cost V 5 bases and J 9 bases; bases outside gene matches: 8. The CDR3 spans 14 residues. Germline assignment: CDR1 SGHTA and CDR2 FQGNSA. Here the CDR3 DNA reads TGTGCCAGCAGCGTCGCGGGGGGGATCACTGAGCAGTTCTTC. Protein sequence: CASSVAGGITEQFF.

The rearrangement joins TRBV6-1 to TRBJ1-4; TRBD1 might be the D (6 bases). This CDR3 region has 17 residues. CDR1 and CDR2 from the germline V gene are MNHNS and SASEGT. Between the trimmed V and J ends, which lost 6 bases and 8 bases, there was a span of 25 bases. The chain's CDR3 is CASRATGGGQRGEKLFF. The CDR3 DNA reads as TGTGCCAGCAGAGCTACGGGAGGCGGACAGAGAGGAGAAAAACTGTTTTTT.

A few counts support this clonotype. The genes are TRBV28 and TRBJ2-1; D is possibly TRBD1 (5 bases). The CDR3 totals 14 residues. CDR1 is MDHEN and CDR2 is SYDVKM in the germline V gene. V gave up 1 base and J gave up 3 bases, with 7 bases separating them. The CDR3 protein is CASSLLGDYNEQFF. CDR3 DNA sequence: TGTGCCAGCAGTTTATTAGGGGACTACAATGAGCAGTTCTTC. The whole variable domain, remainder taken from reference TRBV28 and TRBJ2-1, is DVKVTQSSRYLVKRTGEKVFLECVQDMDHENMFWYRQDPGLGLRLIYFSYDVKMKEKGDIPEGYSVSREKKERFSLILESASTNQTSMYLCASSLLGDYNEQFFGPGTRLTVL.

The chain combines TRBV3-1 with TRBJ2-1, with TRBD1 matching 8 bases. CDR1 and CDR2 (germline): LGHDT, YNNKEL (reference sequence). The CDR3 has 14 amino acids. With 5 bases clipped from V and 8 bases from J, the junction kept 8 bases outside the gene matches. The CDR3 loop is CASSSTGVGDEQFF. CDR3 DNA sequence: TGTGCCAGCAGCTCGACAGGGGTAGGGGATGAGCAGTTCTTC.

This clonotype was counted at least ten times. The chain is built from TRBV10-3 and TRBJ1-5; D is unclear. V shed 10 bases and J shed 0 bases, with 13 bases lying between them. Germline V gene sequence: CDR1 ENHRY, CDR2 SYGVKD. The CDR3 consists of 14 residues. The CDR3 coding sequence is TGTGCCACGAGTTCGACGGATAGCAATCAGCCCCAGCATTTT. This encodes CATSSTDSNQPQHF.

In this sample, this clonotype turned up a few times. The rearrangement uses TRBV4-2 and TRBJ2-1; 8 nucleotides agree with TRBD2. The CDR3 is made up of 15 amino acids. Germline values: CDR1 LGHNA, CDR2 YNFKEQ. The V gene end was trimmed by 0 bases and the J gene end by 4 bases; junction bases not matched to a gene: 2. CDR3: CASSQDGGRYNEQFF. CDR3 DNA sequence: TGTGCCAGCAGCCAAGACGGCGGGAGGTACAATGAGCAGTTCTTC.